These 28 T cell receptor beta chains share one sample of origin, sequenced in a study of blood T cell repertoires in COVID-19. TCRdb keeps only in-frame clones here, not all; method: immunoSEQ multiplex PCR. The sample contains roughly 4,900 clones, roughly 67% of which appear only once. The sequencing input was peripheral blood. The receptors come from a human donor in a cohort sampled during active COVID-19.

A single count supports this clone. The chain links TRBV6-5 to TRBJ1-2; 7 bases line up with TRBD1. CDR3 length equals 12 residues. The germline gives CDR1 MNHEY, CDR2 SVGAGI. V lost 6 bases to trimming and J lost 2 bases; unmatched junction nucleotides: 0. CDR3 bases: TGTGCCAGCAGACAGGGGAACTATGGCTACACCTTC. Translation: CASRQGNYGYTF.

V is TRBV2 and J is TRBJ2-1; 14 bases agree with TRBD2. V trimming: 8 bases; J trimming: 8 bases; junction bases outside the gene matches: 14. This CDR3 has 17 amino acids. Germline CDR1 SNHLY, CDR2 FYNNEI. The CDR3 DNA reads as TGTGCCAGCTCGGCCTCTGTGACTAGCGGGGGGGCCCATGAGCAGTTCTTC. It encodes CASSASVTSGGAHEQFF.

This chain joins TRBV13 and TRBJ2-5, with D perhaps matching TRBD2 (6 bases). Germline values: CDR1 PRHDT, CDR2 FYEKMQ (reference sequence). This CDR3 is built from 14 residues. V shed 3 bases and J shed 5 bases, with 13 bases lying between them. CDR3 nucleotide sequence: TGTGCCAGCAGCTTGGGACTTAACGGGGAGACCCAGTACTTC. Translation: CASSLGLNGETQYF.

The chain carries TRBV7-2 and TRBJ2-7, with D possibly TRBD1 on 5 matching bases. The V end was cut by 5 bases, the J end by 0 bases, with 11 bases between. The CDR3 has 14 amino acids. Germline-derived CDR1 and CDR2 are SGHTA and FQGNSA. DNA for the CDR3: TGTGCCAGCAGCCTAGACAGAAGCTCCTACGAGCAGTACTTC. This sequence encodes CASSLDRSSYEQYF. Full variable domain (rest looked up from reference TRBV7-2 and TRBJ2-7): GAGVSQSPSNKVTEKGKDVELRCDPISGHTALYWYRQSLGQGLEFLIYFQGNSAPDKSGLPSDRFSAERTGGSVSTLTIQRTQQEDSAVYLCASSLDRSSYEQYFGPGTRLTVT.

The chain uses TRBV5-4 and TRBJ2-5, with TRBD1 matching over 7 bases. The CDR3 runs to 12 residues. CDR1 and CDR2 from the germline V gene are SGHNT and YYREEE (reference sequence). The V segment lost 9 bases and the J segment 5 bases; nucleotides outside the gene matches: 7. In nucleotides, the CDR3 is TGTGCCAATGGACAGGTTGGCGAGACCCAGTACTTC. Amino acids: CANGQVGETQYF.

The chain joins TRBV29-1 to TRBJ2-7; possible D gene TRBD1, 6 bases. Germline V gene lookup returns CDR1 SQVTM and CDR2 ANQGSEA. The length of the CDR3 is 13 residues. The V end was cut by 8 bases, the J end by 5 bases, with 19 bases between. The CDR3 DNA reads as TGCAGCATCAAATCAGGGGAAGCCAACGAGCAGTACTTC. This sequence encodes CSIKSGEANEQYF.

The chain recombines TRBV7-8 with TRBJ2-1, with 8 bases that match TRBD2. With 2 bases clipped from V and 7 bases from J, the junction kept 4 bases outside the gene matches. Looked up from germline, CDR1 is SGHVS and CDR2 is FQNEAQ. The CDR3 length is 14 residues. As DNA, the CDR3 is TGTGCCAGCAGCTTAAGCTTAGCGGGGAATGAGCAGTTCTTC. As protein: CASSLSLAGNEQFF.

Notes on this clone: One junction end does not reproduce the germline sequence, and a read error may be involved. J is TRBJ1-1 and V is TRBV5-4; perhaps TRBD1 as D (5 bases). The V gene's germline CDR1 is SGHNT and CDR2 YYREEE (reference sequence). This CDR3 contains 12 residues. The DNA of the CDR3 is TGTGCCTGCAGCGGGGGGGGAACTGAAGCTTTCTTT. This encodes CACSGGGTEAFF.

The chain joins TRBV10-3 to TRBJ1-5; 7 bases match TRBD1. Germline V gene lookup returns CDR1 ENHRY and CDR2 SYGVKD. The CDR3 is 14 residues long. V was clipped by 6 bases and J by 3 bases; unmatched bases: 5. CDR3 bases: TGTGCCATCAGGGGGGACAGAGCCAATCAGCCCCAGCATTTT. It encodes CAIRGDRANQPQHF.

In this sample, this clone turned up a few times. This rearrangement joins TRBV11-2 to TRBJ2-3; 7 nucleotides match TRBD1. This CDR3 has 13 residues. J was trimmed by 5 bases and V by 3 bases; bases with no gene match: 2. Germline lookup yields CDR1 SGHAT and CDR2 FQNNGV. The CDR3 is CASSFTGEDTQYF. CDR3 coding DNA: TGTGCCAGCAGCTTCACAGGGGAAGATACGCAGTATTTT.

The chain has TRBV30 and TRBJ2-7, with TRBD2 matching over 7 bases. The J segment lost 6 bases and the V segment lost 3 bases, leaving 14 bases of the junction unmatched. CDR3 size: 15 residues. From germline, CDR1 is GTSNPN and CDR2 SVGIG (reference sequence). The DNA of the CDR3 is TGTGCCTGGAGGAGCTCCCAGGGAGGGGTTTTCGAGCAGTACTTC. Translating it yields CAWRSSQGGVFEQYF.

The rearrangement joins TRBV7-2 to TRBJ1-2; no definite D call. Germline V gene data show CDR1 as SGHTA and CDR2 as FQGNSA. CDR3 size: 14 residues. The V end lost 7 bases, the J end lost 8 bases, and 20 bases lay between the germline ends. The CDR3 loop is CASISPPAVRGYTF. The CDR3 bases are TGTGCCAGCATCAGTCCCCCGGCGGTTCGGGGCTACACCTTC. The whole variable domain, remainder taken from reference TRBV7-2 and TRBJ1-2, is GAGVSQSPSNKVTEKGKDVELRCDPISGHTALYWYRQSLGQGLEFLIYFQGNSAPDKSGLPSDRFSAERTGGSVSTLTIQRTQQEDSAVYLCASISPPAVRGYTFGSGTRLTVV.

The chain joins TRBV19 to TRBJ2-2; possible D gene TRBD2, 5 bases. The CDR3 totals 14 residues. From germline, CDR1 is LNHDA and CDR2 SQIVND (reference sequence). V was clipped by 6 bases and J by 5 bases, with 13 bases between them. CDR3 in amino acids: CASRPTGLTGELFF. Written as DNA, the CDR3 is TGTGCCAGTAGACCAACGGGGTTAACCGGGGAGCTGTTTTTT.

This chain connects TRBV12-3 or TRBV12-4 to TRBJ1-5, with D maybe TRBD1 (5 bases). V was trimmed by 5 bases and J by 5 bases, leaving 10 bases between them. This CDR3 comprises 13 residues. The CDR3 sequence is CASSRQLYQPQHF. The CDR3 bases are TGTGCCAGCAGTCGACAGTTATATCAGCCCCAGCATTTT.

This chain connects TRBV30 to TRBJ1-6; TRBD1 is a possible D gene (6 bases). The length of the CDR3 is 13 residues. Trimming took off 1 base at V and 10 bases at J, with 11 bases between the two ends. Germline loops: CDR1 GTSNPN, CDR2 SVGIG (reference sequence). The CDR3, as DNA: TGTGCCTGGAGTGGACAGGAATACTCACCCCTCCACTTT. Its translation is CAWSGQEYSPLHF.

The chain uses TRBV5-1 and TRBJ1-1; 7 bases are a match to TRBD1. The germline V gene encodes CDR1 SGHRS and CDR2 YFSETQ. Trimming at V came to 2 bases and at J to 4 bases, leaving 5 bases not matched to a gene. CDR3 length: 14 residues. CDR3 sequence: CASSLGGAGTEAFF. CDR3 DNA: TGCGCCAGCAGCTTAGGGGGCGCGGGCACTGAAGCTTTCTTT.

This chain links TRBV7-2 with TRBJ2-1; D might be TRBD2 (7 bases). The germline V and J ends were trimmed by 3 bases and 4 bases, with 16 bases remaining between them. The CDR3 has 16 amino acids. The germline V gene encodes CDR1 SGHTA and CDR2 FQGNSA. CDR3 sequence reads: CASSLSSRGPYNEQFF. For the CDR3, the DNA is TGTGCCAGCAGCTTGAGTTCGCGGGGGCCGTACAATGAGCAGTTCTTC. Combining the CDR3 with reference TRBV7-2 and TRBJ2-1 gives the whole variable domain GAGVSQSPSNKVTEKGKDVELRCDPISGHTALYWYRQSLGQGLEFLIYFQGNSAPDKSGLPSDRFSAERTGGSVSTLTIQRTQQEDSAVYLCASSLSSRGPYNEQFFGPGTRLTVL.

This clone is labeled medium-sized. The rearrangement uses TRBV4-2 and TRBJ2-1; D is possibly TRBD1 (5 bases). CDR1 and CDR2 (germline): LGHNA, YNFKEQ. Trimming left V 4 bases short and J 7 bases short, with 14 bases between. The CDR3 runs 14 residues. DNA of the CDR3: TGTGCCAGCAGCCGCGCGATCCAGGGTAATGAGCAGTTCTTC. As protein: CASSRAIQGNEQFF.

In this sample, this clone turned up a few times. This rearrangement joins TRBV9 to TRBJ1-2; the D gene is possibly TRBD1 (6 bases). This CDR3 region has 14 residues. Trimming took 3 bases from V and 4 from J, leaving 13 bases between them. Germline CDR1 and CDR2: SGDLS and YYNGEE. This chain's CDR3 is CASSDGGARYGYTF. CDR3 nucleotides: TGTGCCAGCAGCGACGGGGGGGCGCGCTATGGCTACACCTTC.

DNA of the CDR3: TGCGCCAGCAGCCTACAGGGTGGCGCGGGTTCACCCCTCCACTTT. Its translation: CASSLQGGAGSPLHF. V gene TRBV4-3 combines with J gene TRBJ1-6; possible D gene TRBD1, 6 bases. Germline lookup yields CDR1 LGHNA and CDR2 YSLEER. The germline V and J ends were trimmed by 4 bases and 9 bases, with 16 bases remaining between them. This CDR3 has 15 amino acids.

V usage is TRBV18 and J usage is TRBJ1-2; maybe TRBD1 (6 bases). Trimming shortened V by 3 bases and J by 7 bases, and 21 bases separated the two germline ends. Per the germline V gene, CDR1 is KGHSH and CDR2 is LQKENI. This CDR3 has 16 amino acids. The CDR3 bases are TGTGCCAGCTCACCCTCGCGGGCGGGGGGCGCTTCTGGCTACACCTTC. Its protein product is CASSPSRAGGASGYTF.

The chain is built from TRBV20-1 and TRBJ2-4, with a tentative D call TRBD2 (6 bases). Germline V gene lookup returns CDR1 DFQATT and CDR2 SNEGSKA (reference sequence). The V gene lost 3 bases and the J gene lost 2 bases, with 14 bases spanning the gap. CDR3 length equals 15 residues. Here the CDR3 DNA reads TGCAGTGCTAGTTCGGGGGAGTTGTCCAAAAACATTCAGTACTTC. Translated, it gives CSASSGELSKNIQYF.

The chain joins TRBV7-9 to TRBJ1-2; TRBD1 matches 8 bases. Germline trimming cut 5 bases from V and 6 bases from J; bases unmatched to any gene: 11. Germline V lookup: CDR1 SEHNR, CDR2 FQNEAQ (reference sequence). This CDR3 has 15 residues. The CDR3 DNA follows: TGTGCCAGCAGCCTCTCCGGACAGGGAGGGAATGGCTACACCTTC. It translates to CASSLSGQGGNGYTF.

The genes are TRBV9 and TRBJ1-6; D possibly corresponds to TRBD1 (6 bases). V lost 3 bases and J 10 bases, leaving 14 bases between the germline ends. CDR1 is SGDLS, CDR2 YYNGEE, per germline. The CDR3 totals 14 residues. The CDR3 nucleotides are TGTGCCAGCAGCGCCAGACAGGATCGCTCACCCCTCCACTTT. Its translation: CASSARQDRSPLHF.

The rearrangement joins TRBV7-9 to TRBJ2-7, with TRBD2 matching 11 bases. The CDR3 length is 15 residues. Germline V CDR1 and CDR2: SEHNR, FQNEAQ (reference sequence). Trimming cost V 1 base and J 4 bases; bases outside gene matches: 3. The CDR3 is CASSLVGTSGYEQYF. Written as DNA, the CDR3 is TGTGCCAGCAGCTTAGTAGGGACTAGCGGTTACGAGCAGTACTTC.

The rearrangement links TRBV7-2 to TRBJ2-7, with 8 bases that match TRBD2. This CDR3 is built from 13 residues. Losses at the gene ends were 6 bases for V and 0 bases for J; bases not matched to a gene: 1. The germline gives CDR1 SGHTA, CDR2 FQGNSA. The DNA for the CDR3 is TGTGCCAGCAGAAGCGGGGGCTCCTACGAGCAGTACTTC. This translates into CASRSGGSYEQYF.

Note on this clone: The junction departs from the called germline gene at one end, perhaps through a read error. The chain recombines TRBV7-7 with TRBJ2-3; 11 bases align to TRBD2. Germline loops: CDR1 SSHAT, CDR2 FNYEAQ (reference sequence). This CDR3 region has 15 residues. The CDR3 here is CASSLVAGGPDTQYF. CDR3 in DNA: TGTGCTAGCAGCTTAGTAGCGGGGGGGCCAGATACGCAGTATTTT.

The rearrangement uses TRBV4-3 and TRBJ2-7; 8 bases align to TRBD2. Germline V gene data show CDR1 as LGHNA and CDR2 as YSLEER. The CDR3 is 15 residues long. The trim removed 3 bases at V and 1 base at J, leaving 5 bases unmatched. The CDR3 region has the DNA TGCGCCAGCAGCCAGGCAGCGGGGGTATCCTACGAGCAGTACTTC. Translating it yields CASSQAAGVSYEQYF.